The 13 T cell receptor beta chains presented below share a single source sample, sequenced in a study of early T cells in non-severe SARS-CoV-2 infection (dated by TCRdb to about 2021). Preparation of the library involved 5' RACE. The data were produced on a NextSeq 500. The public reads were reprocessed in TCRdb via fastp at Q25 and MiXCR, keeping in-frame beta chains. Duplicate CDR3 protein sequences are folded into a single record with the most common DNA and genes. This sample is represented by approximately 77,000 distinct CDR3 sequences; 4.5% to 6% of them were singletons. Approximately 7% of the sample goes to the ten largest clones. Source: whole blood, taken at baseline. These receptors came from an adult who was a healthcare worker with PCR-confirmed SARS-CoV-2 infection or an uninfected control (not recorded which).

In its sample, this clonotype was seen a few times. The chain's CDR3 is CASSLGGNAETQYF. In DNA form, the CDR3 reads TGTGCCAGCAGTTTAGGCGGGAACGCGGAGACCCAGTACTTC. V usage is TRBV28 and J usage is TRBJ2-5, with D perhaps TRBD2 (6 bases). Germline V gives CDR1 MDHEN, CDR2 SYDVKM. With 2 bases removed from V and 5 bases from J, the gap between germline ends came to 12 bases. The CDR3 runs to 14 residues.

This sequence joins TRBV12-3 or TRBV12-4 and TRBJ1-1; no definite D call. The length of the CDR3 is 13 residues. Between the trimmed V and J ends, which lost 6 bases and 0 bases, there was a span of 8 bases. As DNA, the CDR3 is TGTGCCAGCAGCCAGGCAGTGAACACTGAAGCTTTCTTT. It encodes CASSQAVNTEAFF.

This clonotype appeared many times. This chain uses TRBV20-1 with TRBJ1-6, with a weak D call TRBD1 (5 bases). The CDR3 spans 14 residues. The V gene lost 4 bases and the J gene lost 3 bases, with 10 bases spanning the gap. The germline gives CDR1 DFQATT, CDR2 SNEGSKA (reference sequence). This CDR3 reads CSAKGSHYNSPLHF. The CDR3 DNA follows: TGCAGTGCTAAGGGGAGCCACTATAATTCACCCCTCCACTTT.

This clonotype was observed many times. The chain is built from TRBV11-3 and TRBJ1-1; D remains unclear. The CDR3 is made up of 14 amino acids. Germline CDR1 SGHNT, CDR2 YENEEA. The V end lost 2 bases, the J end lost 6 bases, and 13 bases lay between the germline ends. The CDR3 DNA is TGTGCCAGCAGCTTAATGGCCGGGGATTCTGAAGCTTTCTTT. Translated, it gives CASSLMAGDSEAFF.

The J gene is TRBJ2-5, the V gene TRBV6-2 or TRBV6-3; D perhaps matches TRBD2 (6 bases). Germline CDR1 and CDR2: MNHEY and SVGEGT. CDR3 length: 14 residues. Deletions cut 8 bases from V and 1 base from J, with 14 bases between. The CDR3 spells CASGLPGGQETQYF. DNA for the CDR3: TGTGCCAGCGGACTACCCGGGGGCCAAGAGACCCAGTACTTC.

In this sample, this clonotype turned up a few times. The V gene is TRBV3-1, the J gene TRBJ1-2, with D perhaps TRBD1 (5 bases). Trimming cost V 4 bases and J 4 bases, with 13 bases left between them. Looked up from germline, CDR1 is LGHDT and CDR2 is YNNKEL (reference sequence). This CDR3 is built from 14 residues. The CDR3 reads CASSRMQGTYGYTF. The CDR3 bases are TGTGCCAGCAGCCGAATGCAGGGAACCTATGGCTACACCTTC.

This clonotype was counted many times. This chain links TRBV29-1 with TRBJ1-2; 9 positions match TRBD1. The V gene end was trimmed by 8 bases and the J gene end by 7 bases; junction bases not matched to a gene: 8. CDR3 length: 12 residues. Per the germline V gene, CDR1 is SQVTM and CDR2 is ANQGSEA. CDR3 loop: CSLWTGVVGYTF. CDR3 DNA sequence: TGCAGCTTGTGGACAGGGGTGGTTGGCTACACCTTC.

Ten or more counts support this clonotype. This chain joins TRBV15 and TRBJ2-2; tentative D call: TRBD1 (5 bases). Germline V CDR1 and CDR2: LNHNV, YYDKDF (reference sequence). This CDR3 spans 14 amino acids. Trimming pared 5 bases from V and 1 base from J, leaving 8 bases between. The CDR3 here is CATSLGQNTGELFF. The CDR3 nucleotides read TGTGCCACCAGCCTAGGACAGAACACCGGGGAGCTGTTTTTT.

This clonotype was seen repeatedly, ten times or more. V usage is TRBV27 and J usage is TRBJ1-2; 9 positions match TRBD1. The CDR3 length is 13 residues. Germline V gene data show CDR1 as MNHEY and CDR2 as SMNVEV (reference sequence). The V gene end was trimmed by 4 bases and the J gene end by 5 bases; junction bases not matched to a gene: 2. DNA for the CDR3: TGTGCCAGCAGTTGGGACAGGGATTATGGCTACACCTTC. This encodes CASSWDRDYGYTF.

Notes on this clonotype: A much larger clone lies a single base off, so this may be a read error. The chain employs TRBV30 and TRBJ1-4; 8 bases line up with TRBD1. Germline CDR1 GTSNPN, CDR2 SVGIG (reference sequence). This CDR3 is 14 amino acids long. The chain's CDR3 is CAWSGQGRYERLFF. Written as DNA, the CDR3 is TGTGCCTGGAGTGGACAGGGGCGTTACGAAAGACTGTTTTTT.

The chain is built from TRBV20-1 and TRBJ2-3; D not resolved. CDR1 is DFQATT and CDR2 is SNEGSKA in the germline V gene (reference sequence). V lost 0 bases and J lost 2, with 12 bases in between. The CDR3 covers 15 residues. The CDR3, as DNA: TGCAGTGCTAGAGAGTCAGCGAAACCCACAGATACGCAGTATTTT. Its translation: CSARESAKPTDTQYF.

This clonotype was detected ten times or more. This rearrangement joins TRBV2 to TRBJ2-6, with a possible D match to TRBD1 (6 bases). Germline-derived CDR1 and CDR2 are SNHLY and FYNNEI. Trimming stripped 7 bases from V and 2 bases from J, with 15 bases between. The CDR3 runs 16 residues. The CDR3 bases are TGTGCCAGCACAAGATCCAGGGGAGCTGGGGCCAACGTCCTGACTTTC. It translates to CASTRSRGAGANVLTF. Combining the CDR3 with reference TRBV2 and TRBJ2-6 gives the whole variable domain EPEVTQTPSHQVTQMGQEVILRCVPISNHLYFYWYRQILGQKVEFLVSFYNNEISEKSEIFDDQFSVERPDGSNFTLKIRSTKLEDSAMYFCASTRSRGAGANVLTFGAGSRLTVL.

This clonotype showed up many times. This chain connects TRBV30 to TRBJ1-1, with D possibly matching TRBD1 (5 bases). Germline values: CDR1 GTSNPN, CDR2 SVGIG (reference sequence). The V end lost 0 bases, the J end lost 1 base, and 12 bases lay between the germline ends. The CDR3 has 15 amino acids. CDR3 in amino acids: CAWSVPSTGNTEAFF. DNA for the CDR3: TGTGCCTGGAGTGTACCTTCTACAGGGAACACTGAAGCTTTCTTT. Combining the CDR3 with reference TRBV30 and TRBJ1-1 gives the whole variable domain SQTIHQWPATLVQPVGSPLSLECTVEGTSNPNLYWYRQAAGRGLQLLFYSVGIGQISSEVPQNLSASRPQDRQFILSSKKLLLSDSGFYLCAWSVPSTGNTEAFFGQGTRLTVV.